This T cell receptor (beta chain) was recorded in a study of cytomegalovirus exposure and HLA in healthy donors. Findings and limits, study-wide: A later analysis by the authors found several of the most significant clusters apparently linked to common viral pathogens. The number of N-insertions in an Asian-associated ancestry cluster was reportedly below the roughly 660-donor mean in a later analysis.

About this clone itself: Its antigen is undetermined.

PCR primers comprised 60 Vbeta and 13 Jbeta primers. Data came from immunoSEQ multiplex PCR; TCRdb stores just in-frame clones and leaves some out. The data show under 90,000 clones, and the top ten clones hold roughly an eighth. CDR1 SGHDN and CDR2 FVKESK come from the germline V gene. With 2 bases clipped from V and 5 bases from J, the junction kept 5 bases outside the gene matches. CDR3 length: 14 amino acids. The receptor comes from a man aged 50 or older in good health and CMV-seropositive. V gene TRBV14 combines with J gene TRBJ2-5; 7 nucleotides line up with TRBD1. Sequencing input: PBMCs. The CDR3 sequence: CASSQPGGEETQYF. CDR3 DNA: TGTGCCAGCAGCCAACCAGGGGGAGAGGAGACCCAGTACTTC.